This TCR beta chain was identified during a study of blood T cells in healthy people across ages. It was 8 to 10 milliliters of peripheral blood that were drawn from each donor. A word on this clonotype: No antigen is known for it.

Trimming shortened V by 5 bases and J by 4 bases, and 6 bases separated the two germline ends. CDR3 size: 12 residues. From germline, CDR1 is SGHVS and CDR2 FQNEAQ. For the second PCR, which ran for 7 to 11 cycles, a sample-barcoded 5' primer and a J-beta primer mix were used. Every cDNA was tagged by a template-switch adaptor with 12 random nucleotides. TCRdb recomputed calls from the 5' RACE reads with MiXCR, one row per CDR3 protein. The repertoire includes 790,000 or so distinct CDR3 sequences, about 56% of them detected once, and under 30% sits in the top ten. Study-wide findings and caveats: The study lacked donor CMV status, which possibly confounded expanded clonotype changes.

This clonotype originated in a man in his forties in good health. The sample was blood. The J gene is TRBJ1-5, the V gene TRBV7-8; D is undetermined. The chain's CDR3 is CASSPNNQPQHF. For the CDR3, the DNA is TGTGCCAGCAGCCCCAATAATCAGCCCCAGCATTTT.